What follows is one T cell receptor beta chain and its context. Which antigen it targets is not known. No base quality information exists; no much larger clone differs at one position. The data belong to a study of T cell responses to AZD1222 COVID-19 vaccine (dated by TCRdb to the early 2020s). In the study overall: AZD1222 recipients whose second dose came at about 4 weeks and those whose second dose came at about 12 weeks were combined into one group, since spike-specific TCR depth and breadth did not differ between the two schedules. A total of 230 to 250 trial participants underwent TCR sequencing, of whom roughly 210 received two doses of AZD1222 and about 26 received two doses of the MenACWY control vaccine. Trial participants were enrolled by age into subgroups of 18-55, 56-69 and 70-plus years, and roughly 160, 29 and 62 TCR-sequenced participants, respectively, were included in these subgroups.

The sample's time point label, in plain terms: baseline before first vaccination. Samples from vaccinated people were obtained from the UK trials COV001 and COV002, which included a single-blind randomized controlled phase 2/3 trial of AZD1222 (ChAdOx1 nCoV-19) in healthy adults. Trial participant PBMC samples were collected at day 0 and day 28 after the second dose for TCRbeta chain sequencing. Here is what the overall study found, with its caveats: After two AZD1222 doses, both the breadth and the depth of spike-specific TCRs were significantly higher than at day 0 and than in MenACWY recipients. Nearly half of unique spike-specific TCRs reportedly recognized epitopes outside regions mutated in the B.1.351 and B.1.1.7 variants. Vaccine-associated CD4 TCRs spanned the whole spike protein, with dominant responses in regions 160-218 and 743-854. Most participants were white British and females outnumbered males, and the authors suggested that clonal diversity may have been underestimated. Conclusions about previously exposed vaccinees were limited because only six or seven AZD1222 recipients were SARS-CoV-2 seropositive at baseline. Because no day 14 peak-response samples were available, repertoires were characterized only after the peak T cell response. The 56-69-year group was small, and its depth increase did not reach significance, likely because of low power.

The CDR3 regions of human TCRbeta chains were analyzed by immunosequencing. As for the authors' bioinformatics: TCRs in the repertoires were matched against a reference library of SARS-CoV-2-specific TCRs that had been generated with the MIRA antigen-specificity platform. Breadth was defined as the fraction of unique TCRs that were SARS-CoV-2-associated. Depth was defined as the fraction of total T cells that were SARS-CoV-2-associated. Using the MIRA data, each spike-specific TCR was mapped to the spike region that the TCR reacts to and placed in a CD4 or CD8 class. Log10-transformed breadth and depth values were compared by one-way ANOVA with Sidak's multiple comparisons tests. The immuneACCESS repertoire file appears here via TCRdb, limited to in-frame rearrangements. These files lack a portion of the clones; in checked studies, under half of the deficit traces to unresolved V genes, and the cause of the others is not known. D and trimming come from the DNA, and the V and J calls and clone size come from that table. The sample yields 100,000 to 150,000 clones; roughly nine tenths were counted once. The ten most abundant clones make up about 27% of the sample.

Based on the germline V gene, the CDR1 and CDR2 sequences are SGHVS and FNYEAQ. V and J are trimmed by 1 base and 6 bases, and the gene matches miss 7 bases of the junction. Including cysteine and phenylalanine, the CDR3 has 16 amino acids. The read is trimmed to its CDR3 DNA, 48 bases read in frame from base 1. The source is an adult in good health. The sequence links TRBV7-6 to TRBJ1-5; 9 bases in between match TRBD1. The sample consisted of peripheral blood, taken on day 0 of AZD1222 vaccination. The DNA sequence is TGTGCCAGCAGCTTAGTTAGGACAGGGGAGTTTCAGCCCCAGCATTTT. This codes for CASSLVRTGEFQPQHF.